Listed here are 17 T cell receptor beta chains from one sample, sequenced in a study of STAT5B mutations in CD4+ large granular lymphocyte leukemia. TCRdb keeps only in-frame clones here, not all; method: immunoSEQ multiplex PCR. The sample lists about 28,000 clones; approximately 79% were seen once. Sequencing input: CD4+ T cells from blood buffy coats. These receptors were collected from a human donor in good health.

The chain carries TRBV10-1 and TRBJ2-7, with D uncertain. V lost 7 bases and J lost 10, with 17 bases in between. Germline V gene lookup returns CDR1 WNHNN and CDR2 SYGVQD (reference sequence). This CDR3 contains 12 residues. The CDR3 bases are TGCGCCAGCACTCCTTGTCGGTGCCTTCAGTACGTC. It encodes CASTPCRCLQYV.

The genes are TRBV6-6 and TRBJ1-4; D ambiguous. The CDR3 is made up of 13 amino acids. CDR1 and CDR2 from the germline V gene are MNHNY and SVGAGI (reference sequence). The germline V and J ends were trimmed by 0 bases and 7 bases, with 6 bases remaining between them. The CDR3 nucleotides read TGTGCCAGCAGTTACTCGAAGGGTGAAAAACTGTTTTTT. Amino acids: CASSYSKGEKLFF.

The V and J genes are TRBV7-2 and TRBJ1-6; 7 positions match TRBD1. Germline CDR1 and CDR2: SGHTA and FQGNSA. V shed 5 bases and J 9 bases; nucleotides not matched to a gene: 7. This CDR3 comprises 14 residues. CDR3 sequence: CASSRPGQFSPLHF. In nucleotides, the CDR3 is TGTGCCAGCAGCCGACCGGGACAGTTTTCACCCCTCCACTTT.

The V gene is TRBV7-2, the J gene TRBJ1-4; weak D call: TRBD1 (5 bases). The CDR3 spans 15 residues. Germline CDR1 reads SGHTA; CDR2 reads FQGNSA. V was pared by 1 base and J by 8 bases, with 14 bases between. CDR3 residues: CASSLDSRRGEKLFF. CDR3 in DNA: TGTGCCAGCAGCTTAGACTCTCGCCGGGGGGAAAAACTGTTTTTT.

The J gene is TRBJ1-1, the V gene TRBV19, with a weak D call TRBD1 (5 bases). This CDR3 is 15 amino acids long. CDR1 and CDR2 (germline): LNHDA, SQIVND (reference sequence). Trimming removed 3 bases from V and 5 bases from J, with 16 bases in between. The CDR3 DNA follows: TGTGCCAGTAGTATTTGGGGGGGGAGCCGGACTGAAGCTTTCTTT. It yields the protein CASSIWGGSRTEAFF.

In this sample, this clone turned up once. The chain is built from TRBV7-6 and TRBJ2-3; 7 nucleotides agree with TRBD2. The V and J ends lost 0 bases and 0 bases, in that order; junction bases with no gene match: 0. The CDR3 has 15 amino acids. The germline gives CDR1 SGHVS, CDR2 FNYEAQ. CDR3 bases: TGTGCCAGCAGCTTAGCGGGGGGGAGCACAGATACGCAGTATTTT. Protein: CASSLAGGSTDTQYF.

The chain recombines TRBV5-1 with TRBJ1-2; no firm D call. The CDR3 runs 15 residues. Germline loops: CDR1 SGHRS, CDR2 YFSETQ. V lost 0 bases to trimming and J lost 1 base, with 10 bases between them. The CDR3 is CASSLALPDNYGYTF. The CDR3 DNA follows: TGCGCCAGCAGCTTGGCTCTCCCGGATAACTATGGCTACACCTTC.

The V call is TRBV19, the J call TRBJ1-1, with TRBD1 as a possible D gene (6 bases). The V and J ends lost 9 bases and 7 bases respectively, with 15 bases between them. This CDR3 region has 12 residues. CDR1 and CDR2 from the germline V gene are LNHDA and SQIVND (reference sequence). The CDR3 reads CARPEGVGEAFF. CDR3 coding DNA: TGTGCCAGGCCAGAGGGGGTAGGTGAAGCTTTCTTT.

The DNA for the CDR3 is TGCGCCAGCAGCTTGGTATGGAGCGAGCAGTACTTC. Translating gives CASSLVWSEQYF. This chain uses TRBV5-1 with TRBJ2-7; D gene uncertain. The ends were cut back, 0 bases at V and 6 bases at J, with 7 bases in the middle. Germline V gene sequence: CDR1 SGHRS, CDR2 YFSETQ. The CDR3 runs to 12 residues.

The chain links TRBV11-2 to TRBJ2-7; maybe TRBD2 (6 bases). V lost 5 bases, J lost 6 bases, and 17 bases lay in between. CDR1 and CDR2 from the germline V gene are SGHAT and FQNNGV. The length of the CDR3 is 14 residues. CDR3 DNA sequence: TGTGCCAGCAGCCCGAACCCGGGTAGCGGCGAGCAGTACGTC. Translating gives CASSPNPGSGEQYV.

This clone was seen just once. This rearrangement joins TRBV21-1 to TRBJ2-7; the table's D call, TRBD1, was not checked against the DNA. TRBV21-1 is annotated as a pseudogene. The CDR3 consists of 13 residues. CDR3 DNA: TGTGCCAGGGCGACAGGGGGTCAATACGAGCAGTACTTC. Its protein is CARATGGQYEQYF.

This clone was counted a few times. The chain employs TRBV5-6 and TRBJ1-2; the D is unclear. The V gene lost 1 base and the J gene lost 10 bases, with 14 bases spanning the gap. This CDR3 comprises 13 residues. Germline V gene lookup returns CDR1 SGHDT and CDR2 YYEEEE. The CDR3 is CASSLPVGFDYTF. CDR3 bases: TGTGCCAGCAGCTTGCCAGTGGGGTTTGACTACACCTTC.

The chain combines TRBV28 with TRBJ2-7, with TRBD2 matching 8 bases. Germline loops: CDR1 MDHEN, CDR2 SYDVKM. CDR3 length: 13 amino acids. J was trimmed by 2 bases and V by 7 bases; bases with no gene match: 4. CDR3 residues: CASTGGGPYEQYF. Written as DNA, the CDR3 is TGTGCCAGCACCGGGGGGGGCCCCTACGAGCAGTACTTC.

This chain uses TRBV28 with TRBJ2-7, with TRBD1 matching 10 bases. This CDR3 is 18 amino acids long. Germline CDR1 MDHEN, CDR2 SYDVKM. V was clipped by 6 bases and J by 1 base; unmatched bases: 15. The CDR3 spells CASRPILAGDRGSYEQYV. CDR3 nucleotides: TGTGCCAGCAGACCGATCCTGGCCGGGGACAGGGGATCCTACGAGCAGTACGTC.

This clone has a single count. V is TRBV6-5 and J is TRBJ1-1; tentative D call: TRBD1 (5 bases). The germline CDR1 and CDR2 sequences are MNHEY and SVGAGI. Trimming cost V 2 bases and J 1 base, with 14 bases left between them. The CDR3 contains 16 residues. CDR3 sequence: CASSYRGGTGNTEAFF. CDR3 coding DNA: TGTGCCAGCAGTTACCGGGGGGGGACGGGGAACACTGAAGCTTTCTTT.

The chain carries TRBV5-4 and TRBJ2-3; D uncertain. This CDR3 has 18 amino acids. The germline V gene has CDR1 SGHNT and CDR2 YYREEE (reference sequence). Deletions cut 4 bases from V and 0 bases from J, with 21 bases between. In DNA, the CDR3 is TGTGCCAGCAGCCCAGCTAGTAAGCGACTTACTAGCACAGATACGCAGTATTTT. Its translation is CASSPASKRLTSTDTQYF.

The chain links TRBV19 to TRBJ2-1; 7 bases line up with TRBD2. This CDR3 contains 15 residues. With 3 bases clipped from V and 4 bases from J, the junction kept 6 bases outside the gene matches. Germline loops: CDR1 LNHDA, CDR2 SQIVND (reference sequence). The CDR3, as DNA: TGTGCCAGTAGTATGGGGGGGATATTTTACAATGAGCAGTTCTTC. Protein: CASSMGGIFYNEQFF.